Each of the 22 T cell receptor beta chains below was sequenced from the same sample in a study of blood T cell repertoires in COVID-19 (dated by TCRdb to 2019 to 2021). Library creation used the immunoSEQ multiplex PCR assay. The immuneACCESS repertoire file appears here via TCRdb, limited to in-frame rearrangements. These files lack a portion of the clones; in checked studies, under half of the deficit traces to unresolved V genes, and the cause of the others is not known. The sample table contains about 400,000 clones; only one count was recorded for 87% of them. Roughly 2% of the sample comes from the top ten. Specimen: PBMCs or T cells enriched from blood (not recorded which). The receptors originated from a woman under 30 with acute COVID-19.

The rearrangement uses TRBV19 and TRBJ2-7; no clear D gene. The germline V gene encodes CDR1 LNHDA and CDR2 SQIVND (reference sequence). V lost 3 bases and J 6 bases, leaving 12 bases between the germline ends. The CDR3 spans 13 residues. The CDR3 is CASSIPAGSEQYF. In nucleotides, the CDR3 is TGTGCCAGTAGTATTCCCGCCGGTTCCGAGCAGTACTTC.

This CDR3 is CAIADTYEQYF. The DNA of the CDR3 is TGTGCCATCGCGGACACCTACGAGCAGTACTTC. This sequence joins TRBV10-3 and TRBJ2-7; the D gene is possibly TRBD1 (5 bases). V shed 8 bases and J shed 2 bases, with 7 bases lying between them. The CDR3 contains 11 residues. In germline, CDR1 is ENHRY, CDR2 SYGVKD.

This rearrangement joins TRBV29-1 to TRBJ2-5, with 12 positions matching TRBD2. CDR3 length: 15 amino acids. Germline V gene sequence: CDR1 SQVTM, CDR2 ANQGSEA. The J segment lost 5 bases and the V segment lost 6 bases, leaving 10 bases of the junction unmatched. CDR3 DNA: TGCAGCGTGGGGTCTAGCGGGAGGGCCGGGGAGACCCAGTACTTC. Translated, it gives CSVGSSGRAGETQYF. Variable domain in full (rest from reference TRBV29-1 and TRBJ2-5): SAVISQKPSRDICQRGTSLTIQCQVDSQVTMMFWYRQQPGQSLTLIATANQGSEATYESGFVIDKFPISRPNLTFSTLTVSNMSPEDSSIYLCSVGSSGRAGETQYFGPGTRLLVL.

The chain has TRBV4-1 and TRBJ2-7, with TRBD2 matching over 10 bases. CDR1 is MGHRA, CDR2 YSYEKL, per germline. The ends lost 0 bases at V and 3 bases at J; junction bases unmatched: 8. The length of the CDR3 is 17 residues. This chain's CDR3 is CASSQDGKRGGFYEQYF. CDR3 sequence (DNA): TGCGCCAGCAGCCAAGATGGCAAGCGGGGGGGCTTCTACGAGCAGTACTTC.

The chain recombines TRBV11-2 with TRBJ2-2; the match to TRBD1 covers 10 bases. V was pared by 5 bases and J by 4 bases, with 4 bases of the junction left unmatched. CDR1 is SGHAT, CDR2 FQNNGV, per germline. The CDR3 contains 15 residues. The CDR3 DNA reads TGTGCCAGCAGCGAGGGACAGGGGCTCACCGGGGAGCTGTTTTTT. Encoded protein: CASSEGQGLTGELFF.

A few counts support this clone. The CDR3 here is CSVTQGGGTEAFF. CDR3 nucleotides: TGCAGCGTGACACAGGGGGGAGGAACTGAAGCTTTCTTT. The chain combines TRBV29-1 with TRBJ1-1; TRBD1 agrees at 8 bases. The V segment lost 6 bases and the J segment 5 bases; nucleotides outside the gene matches: 8. This CDR3 comprises 13 residues. Germline CDR1 SQVTM, CDR2 ANQGSEA. Full variable domain (outside the CDR3, taken from reference TRBV29-1 and TRBJ1-1): SAVISQKPSRDICQRGTSLTIQCQVDSQVTMMFWYRQQPGQSLTLIATANQGSEATYESGFVIDKFPISRPNLTFSTLTVSNMSPEDSSIYLCSVTQGGGTEAFFGQGTRLTVV.

This clone was found a few times. The rearrangement uses TRBV11-2 and TRBJ1-6; 9 nucleotides line up with TRBD1. Germline CDR1 SGHAT, CDR2 FQNNGV. The CDR3 runs to 15 residues. The V and J ends lost 5 bases and 9 bases, in that order; junction bases with no gene match: 8. CDR3 nucleotides: TGTGCCAGCAGCCCCGGGACAGGGATCAGTTCACCCCTCCACTTT. This encodes CASSPGTGISSPLHF.

Of note for this clone: At one end the junction does not follow the germline gene, possibly because of a read error. V and J are TRBV6-5 and TRBJ2-2; 7 nucleotides agree with TRBD1. The CDR3 totals 15 residues. The V gene's germline CDR1 is MNHEY and CDR2 SVGAGI. CDR3: CASSDSTGYTGELFF. CDR3 DNA: TGTGCCAGCAGTGACTCGACAGGGTATACCGGGGAGCTGTTTTTT.

J is TRBJ1-4 and V is TRBV27, with 7 bases lining up with TRBD1. Trimming took 6 bases from V and 6 from J; bases not matched to a gene: 7. The V gene's germline CDR1 is MNHEY and CDR2 SMNVEV (reference sequence). CDR3 length: 14 residues. The CDR3 loop is CASRGGQLYEKLFF. CDR3 bases: TGTGCCAGCAGAGGGGGACAGTTATATGAAAAACTGTTTTTT.

CDR3 sequence: CAWSLDRAYEQYF. CDR3 in DNA: TGTGCCTGGAGTTTGGACAGGGCCTACGAGCAGTACTTC. This chain uses TRBV30 with TRBJ2-7; 8 bases fit TRBD1. The CDR3 is 13 residues long. V was pared by 2 bases and J by 2 bases, with 2 bases of the junction left unmatched. CDR1 is GTSNPN and CDR2 is SVGIG in the germline V gene (reference sequence).

The genes are TRBV6-5 and TRBJ1-2; D is perhaps TRBD1 (5 bases). Germline V gives CDR1 MNHEY, CDR2 SVGAGI. The CDR3 is 14 amino acids. V was trimmed by 2 bases and J by 3 bases, leaving 10 bases between them. CDR3 sequence reads: CASSYTAGDYGYTF. The CDR3, as DNA: TGTGCCAGCAGTTACACAGCGGGGGACTATGGCTACACCTTC.

J is TRBJ1-5 and V is TRBV6-5, with 11 bases that match TRBD1. Germline trimming cut 6 bases from V and 4 bases from J; bases unmatched to any gene: 2. CDR3 length equals 14 residues. The germline gives CDR1 MNHEY, CDR2 SVGAGI. The CDR3 here is CASRDRGQNQPQHF. The CDR3 DNA follows: TGTGCCAGCAGGGACAGGGGGCAAAATCAGCCCCAGCATTTT.

The V gene is TRBV9, the J gene TRBJ1-2, with D possibly matching TRBD1 (6 bases). The CDR3 runs to 15 residues. Germline lookup yields CDR1 SGDLS and CDR2 YYNGEE. Trimming left V 4 bases short and J 4 bases short, with 17 bases between. CDR3 sequence (DNA): TGTGCCAGCAGCCCCCAAACAGGGACGGTCTATGGCTACACCTTC. Translating gives CASSPQTGTVYGYTF.

The chain recombines TRBV7-9 with TRBJ2-5; D unresolved. Germline V gene sequence: CDR1 SEHNR, CDR2 FQNEAQ (reference sequence). CDR3 length equals 16 residues. Trimming removed 1 base at V and 3 bases at J, with 15 bases between. The CDR3 protein is CASSLGWAESKETQYF. CDR3 coding DNA: TGTGCCAGCAGCTTAGGGTGGGCAGAAAGTAAAGAGACCCAGTACTTC.

The genes are TRBV5-4 and TRBJ2-7; 9 positions agree with TRBD2. The CDR3 runs 17 residues. The J segment lost 1 base and the V segment lost 4 bases, leaving 12 bases of the junction unmatched. Germline V lookup: CDR1 SGHNT, CDR2 YYREEE (reference sequence). For the CDR3, the DNA is TGTGCCAGCAGCGAAAAATTGAGCGGGAGGTTTTCCTACGAGCAGTACTTC. Amino acid sequence: CASSEKLSGRFSYEQYF.

The chain recombines TRBV7-9 with TRBJ2-5; D call uncertain. V was shortened by 11 bases and J by 5 bases, with 6 bases between the two germline ends. CDR3 length: 9 residues. Per the germline V gene, CDR1 is SEHNR and CDR2 is FQNEAQ (reference sequence). CDR3 in amino acids: CADQETQYF. DNA of the CDR3: TGTGCCGATCAGGAGACCCAGTACTTC.

This clone appeared a single time. The V and J genes are TRBV24-1 and TRBJ2-1; D possibly corresponds to TRBD1 (6 bases). The germline gives CDR1 KGHDR, CDR2 SFDVKD. The V end was cut by 6 bases, the J end by 5 bases, with 10 bases between. This CDR3 comprises 13 residues. The chain's CDR3 is CATSQGPHNEQFF. Written as DNA, the CDR3 is TGTGCCACCAGTCAGGGGCCTCACAATGAGCAGTTCTTC.

This rearrangement joins TRBV29-1 to TRBJ1-4; 7 bases line up with TRBD1. The CDR3 covers 14 residues. Unmatched junction bases numbered 12, after V lost 6 bases and J lost 8 bases. CDR1 is SQVTM, CDR2 ANQGSEA, per germline. Here the CDR3 DNA reads TGCAGCGTCGCGATAGGGGGCGTCGGAGAAAAACTGTTTTTT. Amino acid sequence: CSVAIGGVGEKLFF. Looking up the rest from reference TRBV29-1 and TRBJ1-4 gives the full variable domain: SAVISQKPSRDICQRGTSLTIQCQVDSQVTMMFWYRQQPGQSLTLIATANQGSEATYESGFVIDKFPISRPNLTFSTLTVSNMSPEDSSIYLCSVAIGGVGEKLFFGSGTQLSVL.

This clone was detected once. The chain recombines TRBV2 with TRBJ2-6; D gene uncertain. The CDR3 contains 15 residues. Trimming shortened V by 2 bases and J by 3 bases, and 8 bases separated the two germline ends. CDR1 SNHLY and CDR2 FYNNEI come from the germline V gene. Written as DNA, the CDR3 is TGTGCCAGCAGTGAACGGAGAGGTGGGGCCAACGTCCTGACTTTC. This gives the protein CASSERRGGANVLTF.

The genes are TRBV6-2 or TRBV6-3 and TRBJ1-4; no definite D call. V lost 5 bases and J 6 bases, leaving 13 bases between the germline ends. CDR1 and CDR2 (germline): MNHEY, SVGEGT. The CDR3 extends over 14 amino acids. The DNA of the CDR3 is TGTGCCAGCAGTCGCGCCGGTCCCGATGAAAAACTGTTTTTT. As protein: CASSRAGPDEKLFF.

This clone was counted only a few times. V and J are TRBV4-3 and TRBJ1-6; D is ambiguous. The CDR3 consists of 17 residues. CDR1 LGHNA and CDR2 YSLEER come from the germline V gene. Trimming took 0 bases from V and 0 from J, leaving 9 bases between them. The chain's CDR3 is CASSQDNPGSYNSPLHF. The CDR3 nucleotides read TGCGCCAGCAGCCAAGATAACCCGGGCTCCTATAATTCACCCCTCCACTTT.

The rearrangement joins TRBV14 to TRBJ1-1; possible D gene TRBD1, 6 bases. The CDR3 runs to 16 residues. V lost 0 bases and J lost 3, with 14 bases in between. The germline V gene encodes CDR1 SGHDN and CDR2 FVKESK. The CDR3 DNA follows: TGTGCCAGCAGCCAAGAGAGTGGATACAGGGACACTGAAGCTTTCTTT. It yields the protein CASSQESGYRDTEAFF.